This paragraph covers one T cell receptor (beta chain) sequence. Antigen: not known. PCR amplification relied on 60 Vbeta primers (plus 13 Jbeta primers). Assay used: immunoSEQ multiplex PCR; TCRdb lists only in-frame clones, some missing. This specimen shows 190,000 or so clones; the ten leading clones hold less than 0.9%. These data are taken from a study of cytomegalovirus exposure and HLA in healthy donors. Whole-study findings and limits: Reportedly, HLA-A and HLA-B alleles of most subjects were accurately predicted from TCR beta. The classifier, whose performance was assessed in both the original and validation cohorts, reportedly diagnosed cytomegalovirus status with high specificity and sensitivity.

The sample was PBMCs. This clonotype originated in a boy between 5 and 17 years old in good health and CMV-seronegative.

In DNA, the CDR3 is TGTGCCAGCAGCGTGGGAGTATCTATGGGGGCCAACGTCCTGACTTTC. It is translated as CASSVGVSMGANVLTF. The chain uses TRBV9 and TRBJ2-6, with D possibly matching TRBD2 (5 bases). The V end lost 2 bases, the J end lost 4 bases, and 13 bases lay between the germline ends. Per the germline V gene, CDR1 is SGDLS and CDR2 is YYNGEE. CDR3 size: 16 residues.